Following are 31 T cell receptor beta chains from one sample sequenced in a study of blood T cells in healthy people across ages. A second PCR of 7 to 11 cycles used a sample-barcoded 5' primer and a J-beta primer mix. TCRdb ran MiXCR on the 5' RACE reads and lists one entry per CDR3 protein. The sample consists of roughly 800,000 distinct CDR3 sequences, 25% to 30% of them appearing once. These sequences were also reported in another study, on T cells of mothers and their children.

Sequenced sample: blood. These receptors were taken from a boy between 10 and 17 years old in good health.

The V call is TRBV11-2, the J call TRBJ1-4; D uncertain. Germline CDR1 reads SGHAT; CDR2 reads FQNNGV. There are 13 residues in the CDR3. V lost 3 bases, J lost 6 bases, and 8 bases lay in between. The DNA for the CDR3 is TGTGCCAGCAGCTTGAAAGCGGATGAAAAACTGTTTTTT. This encodes CASSLKADEKLFF. The variable domain in full, with the rest retrieved from reference TRBV11-2 and TRBJ1-4, is EAGVAQSPRYKIIEKRQSVAFWCNPISGHATLYWYQQILGQGPKLLIQFQNNGVVDDSQLPKDRFSAERLKGVDSTLKIQPAKLEDSAVYLCASSLKADEKLFFGSGTQLSVL.

This clonotype was seen many times. J is TRBJ2-7 and V is TRBV7-3, with TRBD2 matching 7 bases. Germline V gene lookup returns CDR1 SGHTA and CDR2 FQGTGA. The CDR3 spans 15 residues. V trimming: 5 bases; J trimming: 0 bases; junction bases outside the gene matches: 7. DNA of the CDR3: TGTGCCAGCAGCGCGGGAGCTAGCGGCTCCTACGAGCAGTACTTC. Encoded protein: CASSAGASGSYEQYF.

This clonotype was found a few times. This chain uses TRBV20-1 with TRBJ1-4, with D possibly TRBD1 on 5 matching bases. CDR3 length: 15 amino acids. Trimming cost V 0 bases and J 8 bases, with 16 bases left between them. Per germline, CDR1 DFQATT and CDR2 SNEGSKA (reference sequence). CDR3 sequence: CSARDERGAGEKLFF. Here the CDR3 DNA reads TGCAGTGCTAGAGATGAGCGAGGGGCCGGCGAAAAACTGTTTTTT.

The chain couples TRBV12-3 or TRBV12-4 to TRBJ2-7, with TRBD2 as a possible D gene (8 bases). The CDR3 has 14 residues. Trimming stripped 5 bases from V and 6 bases from J, with 17 bases between. The CDR3 nucleotides are TGTGCCAGCAGTCTCCCCGGGAGGGGGCGCGAGCAGTACTTC. Translated, it gives CASSLPGRGREQYF.

The rearrangement links TRBV29-1 to TRBJ2-1; 7 bases align to TRBD1. The V and J ends lost 7 bases and 2 bases, in that order; junction bases with no gene match: 11. The CDR3 contains 15 residues. Germline V lookup: CDR1 SQVTM, CDR2 ANQGSEA. The CDR3 sequence is CSGGTGTATYNEQFF. For the CDR3, the DNA is TGCAGCGGTGGCACCGGGACAGCGACCTACAATGAGCAGTTCTTC.

A few counts support this clonotype. J is TRBJ2-1 and V is TRBV18, with 10 positions matching TRBD2. Per the germline V gene, CDR1 is KGHSH and CDR2 is LQKENI. With 6 bases clipped from V and 2 bases from J, the junction kept 7 bases outside the gene matches. The CDR3 totals 16 residues. The chain's CDR3 is CASSPTSGAAYNEQFF. CDR3 coding DNA: TGTGCCAGCTCTCCCACTAGCGGGGCCGCCTACAATGAGCAGTTCTTC.

This clonotype was recorded a few times. V and J are TRBV7-6 and TRBJ2-3; D is perhaps TRBD1 (7 bases). The V gene's germline CDR1 is SGHVS and CDR2 FNYEAQ. CDR3 size: 15 residues. Trimming stripped 11 bases from V and 0 bases from J, with 18 bases between. The CDR3 loop reads CASGGGSSSTDTQYF. CDR3 sequence (DNA): TGTGCCTCTGGAGGGGGCTCCAGTAGCACAGATACGCAGTATTTT. The variable domain in full, with the rest retrieved from reference TRBV7-6 and TRBJ2-3, is GAGVSQSPRYKVTKRGQDVALRCDPISGHVSLYWYRQALGQGPEFLTYFNYEAQQDKSGLPNDRFSAERPEGSISTLTIQRTEQRDSAMYRCASGGGSSSTDTQYFGPGTRLTVL.

In the case of this clonotype: The junction and the germline gene differ at one end; a read error may be behind it. This rearrangement joins TRBV5-6 to TRBJ2-2, with D perhaps matching TRBD2 (6 bases). There are 17 residues in the CDR3. Germline V CDR1 and CDR2: SGHDT, YYEEEE. CDR3: CASSLEARDGNTGGLFF. The CDR3 DNA sequence: TGTGCCAGCAGCTTGGAGGCCAGGGACGGGAACACCGGGGGGCTGTTTTTT.

This clonotype was observed a handful of times. In DNA, the CDR3 is TGTGCCAGCAGTTGGGGTGGCGGAAAAGAGACCCAGTACTTC. It codes for CASSWGGGKETQYF. The V and J genes are TRBV12-3 or TRBV12-4 and TRBJ2-5; no definite D call. This CDR3 region has 14 residues. V lost 4 bases to trimming and J lost 3 bases, with 12 bases between them.

The V and J genes are TRBV15 and TRBJ2-1, with 14 bases lining up with TRBD2. CDR3 length: 20 residues. Germline loops: CDR1 LNHNV, CDR2 YYDKDF (reference sequence). With V trimmed by 4 bases and J by 5 bases, 16 bases remained unmatched. The CDR3 bases are TGTGCCACCAGCACATTAGAAGGGACTAGCGGGGGACAAGTAAACAATGAGCAGTTCTTC. It is translated as CATSTLEGTSGGQVNNEQFF. Together with reference TRBV15 and TRBJ2-1, the CDR3 gives the full variable domain: DAMVIQNPRYQVTQFGKPVTLSCSQTLNHNVMYWYQQKSSQAPKLLFHYYDKDFNNEADTPDNFQSRRPNTSFCFLDIRSPGLGDTAMYLCATSTLEGTSGGQVNNEQFFGPGTRLTVL.

The V call is TRBV7-9, the J call TRBJ2-4; D ambiguous. Looked up from germline, CDR1 is SEHNR and CDR2 is FQNEAQ (reference sequence). V shed 4 bases and J shed 6 bases, with 10 bases lying between them. The CDR3 has 13 residues. The DNA for the CDR3 is TGTGCCAGCAGCTGGCTAGGAAGAAACATTCAGTACTTC. Translation: CASSWLGRNIQYF.

The chain recombines TRBV28 with TRBJ2-6, with D perhaps TRBD1 (7 bases). This CDR3 has 16 residues. In germline, CDR1 is MDHEN, CDR2 SYDVKM. V lost 5 bases to trimming and J lost 4 bases, with 15 bases between them. The CDR3 DNA is TGTGCCAGCAGTGAAGGAGGGGGCTTCGGGGCCAACGTCCTGACTTTC. Its translation is CASSEGGGFGANVLTF.

The chain has TRBV20-1 and TRBJ2-5; possibly TRBD1 or TRBD2 for D (5 bases each). V was clipped by 6 bases and J by 3 bases, with 17 bases between them. The CDR3 runs to 14 residues. CDR1 is DFQATT, CDR2 SNEGSKA, per germline (reference sequence). This chain's CDR3 is CSALPGTRKETQYF. CDR3 DNA sequence: TGCAGTGCCCTTCCCGGGACCCGAAAAGAGACCCAGTACTTC.

This clonotype came up a few times. V gene TRBV27 combines with J gene TRBJ1-2, with TRBD1 as a possible D gene (5 bases). Trimming removed 5 bases at V and 2 bases at J, with 12 bases between. Per germline, CDR1 MNHEY and CDR2 SMNVEV (reference sequence). The CDR3 contains 14 residues. The CDR3 region is CASSAGTENYGYTF. The CDR3 DNA is TGTGCCAGCAGTGCCGGGACCGAGAACTATGGCTACACCTTC.

This clonotype appeared a few times. The chain has TRBV11-2 and TRBJ1-5, with 7 nucleotides matching TRBD1. The ends lost 8 bases at V and 2 bases at J; junction bases unmatched: 6. Germline lookup yields CDR1 SGHAT and CDR2 FQNNGV. This CDR3 is 14 amino acids long. In DNA, the CDR3 is TGTGCCAGCCAACCAGGGGGTGGCAATCAGCCCCAGCATTTT. Its protein product is CASQPGGGNQPQHF.

Notes on this clonotype: Relative to the germline gene, one junction end is altered; a read error may explain this. This chain links TRBV7-9 with TRBJ2-3; TRBD2 matches 8 bases. The CDR3 totals 14 residues. CDR1 SEHNR and CDR2 FQNEAQ come from the germline V gene (reference sequence). The CDR3 reads CARSSSGGLDTQYF. For the CDR3, the DNA is TGTGCCCGCAGCTCGAGCGGGGGATTAGATACGCAGTATTTT.

The V gene is TRBV20-1, the J gene TRBJ2-7, with D possibly being TRBD1 (6 bases). The CDR3 runs 13 residues. V was trimmed by 1 base and J by 12 bases, leaving 19 bases between them. Per the germline V gene, CDR1 is DFQATT and CDR2 is SNEGSKA (reference sequence). For the CDR3, the DNA is TGCAGTGCTAGAGGACAGGATTTCCGTGTTCCGTACTTC. Translated: CSARGQDFRVPYF.

The table lists this clonotype with a few counts. This chain uses TRBV20-1 with TRBJ2-7, with D possibly TRBD1 on 5 matching bases. Germline V gene data show CDR1 as DFQATT and CDR2 as SNEGSKA (reference sequence). This CDR3 is 11 amino acids long. V was cut by 2 bases and J by 5 bases, with 7 bases left in between. CDR3 sequence reads: CSARRGDEQYF. DNA of the CDR3: TGCAGTGCTAGAAGGGGCGACGAGCAGTACTTC.

This clonotype was picked up many times. The CDR3 DNA follows: TGTGCCAGCGGGGGGGCGAGCTCCTACGAGCAGTACTTC. It encodes CASGGASSYEQYF. The chain carries TRBV9 and TRBJ2-7, with D perhaps matching TRBD2 (7 bases). Looked up from germline, CDR1 is SGDLS and CDR2 is YYNGEE. This CDR3 spans 13 amino acids. Between the trimmed V and J ends, which lost 7 bases and 0 bases, there was a span of 11 bases.

The V call is TRBV28, the J call TRBJ1-5; 8 nucleotides line up with TRBD1. Germline lookup yields CDR1 MDHEN and CDR2 SYDVKM. The V and J ends lost 6 bases and 4 bases, in that order; junction bases with no gene match: 11. CDR3 length equals 16 residues. For the CDR3, the DNA is TGTGCCAGCAGCCCCCTGGACAGGGATGTAAATCAGCCCCAGCATTTT. Translated: CASSPLDRDVNQPQHF.

The chain uses TRBV18 and TRBJ2-5; D may be TRBD1 (5 bases). Per germline, CDR1 KGHSH and CDR2 LQKENI. The ends were cut back, 4 bases at V and 0 bases at J, with 12 bases in the middle. The CDR3 spans 15 residues. The CDR3 loop is CASSQAGLYQETQYF. The CDR3 DNA reads as TGTGCCAGCTCACAAGCAGGGCTGTACCAAGAGACCCAGTACTTC.

V and J are TRBV5-4 and TRBJ2-5, with 13 bases matching TRBD2. The DNA end is a closer match to TRBJ2-1, so the J assignment may be wrong. The CDR3 is 16 amino acids. Germline V gene sequence: CDR1 SGHNT, CDR2 YYREEE (reference sequence). CDR3 DNA sequence: TGTGCCAGCAGCTTGACTAGCGGGGGGGCGTATGTTGAGCAGTTCTTC. It translates to CASSLTSGGAYVEQFF.

In this sample, this clonotype turned up once. This chain connects TRBV27 to TRBJ2-3, with no clear D. The CDR3 is made up of 14 amino acids. Germline V gives CDR1 MNHEY, CDR2 SMNVEV (reference sequence). V was trimmed by 0 bases and J by 4 bases, leaving 8 bases between them. CDR3 coding DNA: TGTGCCAGCAGTTTATCCAGCCCCGCAGATACGCAGTATTTT. Residues: CASSLSSPADTQYF.

This clonotype showed up just a few times. The V call is TRBV12-3 or TRBV12-4, the J call TRBJ1-2; 9 bases align to TRBD1. CDR3 length: 15 residues. V shed 6 bases, J shed 3 bases, and the junction held 8 bases outside the gene matches. The CDR3 DNA is TGTGCCAGCAGCGATCCCGACAGGGGGGACTATGGCTACACCTTC. It yields the protein CASSDPDRGDYGYTF.

This chain uses TRBV12-3 or TRBV12-4 with TRBJ1-2; D gene ambiguous. CDR3 length equals 14 residues. V lost 4 bases and J 7 bases, leaving 16 bases between the germline ends. The CDR3 reads CASSSPPGIGGYTF. The CDR3 DNA sequence: TGTGCCAGCAGTTCTCCCCCCGGGATAGGTGGCTACACCTTC.

The rearrangement joins TRBV20-1 to TRBJ2-1, with D tentatively TRBD2 (5 bases). Deletions cut 1 base from V and 0 bases from J, with 10 bases between. Germline lookup yields CDR1 DFQATT and CDR2 SNEGSKA (reference sequence). This CDR3 region has 15 residues. The CDR3: CSARASGSSYNEQFF. DNA of the CDR3: TGCAGTGCTAGAGCAAGCGGAAGCTCCTACAATGAGCAGTTCTTC.

This clonotype was counted only a few times. The gene calls are TRBV2 and TRBJ2-7, with 8 bases identical to TRBD1. The CDR3 spans 14 residues. The ends lost 7 bases at V and 2 bases at J; junction bases unmatched: 7. Germline lookup yields CDR1 SNHLY and CDR2 FYNNEI. CDR3 loop: CASNPGQVTYEQYF. As DNA, the CDR3 is TGTGCCAGCAACCCGGGACAGGTTACCTACGAGCAGTACTTC.

This sequence joins TRBV20-1 and TRBJ2-5; a weak D match, TRBD1 (7 bases). Germline CDR1 DFQATT, CDR2 SNEGSKA (reference sequence). The CDR3 sequence is 16 residues long. Trimming stripped 3 bases from V and 1 base from J, with 18 bases between. CDR3 DNA: TGCAGTGCTAGGGGTCTTCACAGGGGAGGCCAAGAGACCCAGTACTTC. Its protein is CSARGLHRGGQETQYF.

The chain has TRBV7-9 and TRBJ1-4; TRBD1 matches 8 bases. V was pared by 2 bases and J by 12 bases, with 8 bases of the junction left unmatched. Germline V CDR1 and CDR2: SEHNR, FQNEAQ (reference sequence). The CDR3 sequence is 14 residues long. This CDR3 is CASSLRTGGRELFF. CDR3 DNA: TGTGCCAGCAGCTTAAGAACAGGGGGAAGGGAACTGTTTTTT.

The chain couples TRBV29-1 to TRBJ1-2; D unclear. The CDR3 spans 17 residues. Germline V gene sequence: CDR1 SQVTM, CDR2 ANQGSEA. The ends were cut back, 0 bases at V and 4 bases at J, with 21 bases in the middle. The CDR3 DNA reads as TGCAGCGTTGAAGATGAGTTGGGCTACTCCTCGGGCTATGGCTACACCTTC. Translating it yields CSVEDELGYSSGYGYTF.

Note on this clonotype: At one end, the junction sequence differs from germline, possibly due to a read error. The chain links TRBV2 to TRBJ1-4; TRBD1 agrees at 9 bases. Germline values: CDR1 SNHLY, CDR2 FYNNEI. The length of the CDR3 is 15 residues. In DNA form, the CDR3 reads TGTGCCAGCAGGCGAAGGGACAGGGCGGCAGTAAAACTGCTTTTT. It specifies CASRRRDRAAVKLLF.